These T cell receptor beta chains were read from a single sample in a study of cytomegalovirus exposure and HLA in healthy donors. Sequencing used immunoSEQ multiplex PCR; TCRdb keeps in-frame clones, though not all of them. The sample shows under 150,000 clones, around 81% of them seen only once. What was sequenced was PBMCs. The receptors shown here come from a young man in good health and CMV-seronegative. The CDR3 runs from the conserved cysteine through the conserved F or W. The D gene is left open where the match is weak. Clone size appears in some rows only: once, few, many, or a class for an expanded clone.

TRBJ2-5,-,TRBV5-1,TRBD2,TGCGCCAGCAGCTTGGCGCTAGCGGGGGCCCAAGAGACCCAGTACTTC,CASSLALAGAQETQYF
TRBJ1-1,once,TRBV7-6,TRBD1,TGTGCCAGCAGCGGACAGGTAGGCCGTGCCACTGAAGCTTTCTTT,CASSGQVGRATEAFF
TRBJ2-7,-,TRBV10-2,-,TGCGCCAGCAGTGAGTCGCCACCAGGGTCTTCCGAGCAGTACTTC,CASSESPPGSSEQYF
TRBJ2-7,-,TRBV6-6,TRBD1,TGTGCCACCGGGACAGGGGGATCGGTCGAGCAGTACTTC,CATGTGGSVEQYF
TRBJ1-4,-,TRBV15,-,TGTGCCACCAGCAGAACTCCCAAGCTTGCAACTAATGAAAAACTGTTTTTT,CATSRTPKLATNEKLFF
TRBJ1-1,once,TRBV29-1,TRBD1,TGCAGCGTCACCAGACAGGGATTGAACACTGAAGCTTTCTTT,CSVTRQGLNTEAFF
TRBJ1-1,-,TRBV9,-,TGTGCCAGCAGGGCCCTTTGGGCAGGGCTTGAAGCTTTCTTT,CASRALWAGLEAFF
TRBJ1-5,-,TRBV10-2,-,TGCGCCAGCCGAGACGGGGGAAATCAGCCCCAGCATTTT,CASRDGGNQPQHF
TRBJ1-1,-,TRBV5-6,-,TGTGCCAGCAGCTTGGCCTCTAGCCTGGGGGCTTTCTTT,CASSLASSLGAFF
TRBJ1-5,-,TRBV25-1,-,TGTGCCAGCAGTGGGGTGGGAGGCAATCAGCCCCAGCATTTT,CASSGVGGNQPQHF
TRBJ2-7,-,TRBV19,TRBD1,TGTGCCAGTAGTGCCTCGGGACAGGGGATATTCTACGAGCAGTACTTC,CASSASGQGIFYEQYF
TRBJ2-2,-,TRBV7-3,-,TGTGCCAGCAGCACTGGGACTACCGGGGAGCTGTTTTTT,CASSTGTTGELFF
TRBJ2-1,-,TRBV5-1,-,TGCGCCAGCAAAGGCTCAGAGAGCGTTTTGCATGAGCAGTTCTTC,CASKGSESVLHEQFF
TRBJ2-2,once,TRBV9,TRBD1,TGTGCCAGCAGCGATCCGGGACAGGAGAACACCGGGGAGCTGTTTTTT,CASSDPGQENTGELFF
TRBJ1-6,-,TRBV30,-,TGTGCCTGGGAGCAGGGGAGCTCCTATAATTCACCCCTCCACTTT,CAWEQGSSYNSPLHF
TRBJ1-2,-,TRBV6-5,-,TGTGCCAGCAGTTACCCCCCCAGGGACTATGGCTACACCTTC,CASSYPPRDYGYTF